This TCR beta chain originates from a study of shared T cell receptors in the human thymus. Germline V lookup: CDR1 GTSNPN, CDR2 SVGIG (reference sequence). The CDR3 is 14 amino acids. V dropped 4 bases and J dropped 6; count of bases not matched to a gene: 9. The assay was immunoSEQ multiplex PCR, and TCRdb's table has in-frame clones only and misses some. The sample lists 600,000 to 900,000 clones, roughly 85% occurring once. In addition, the sample was reused for a study of human thymus T cells. That source notes: Having surgery to correct congenital heart defects, healthy Finnish infants acted as the donors. Obtained as resections during corrective heart surgery, the thymus tissue was then studied. The authors found apparently biased V and J gene usage in thymic and blood repertoires. Unrelated individuals were reported by related research to share highly overlapping thymic repertoires.

The gene calls are TRBV30 and TRBJ1-2; TRBD1 aligns across 9 bases. The sequence came from a girl less than two years old with a congenital heart defect. The sample comprised thymocytes. The CDR3 nucleotides are TGTGCCTGGACCATCCGGGACAGGGCTGATGGCTACACCTTC. Protein product: CAWTIRDRADGYTF.